The rows below give T cell receptor beta chains drawn from one sample of a study of identical twins. TCRdb recomputed calls from the 5' RACE reads with MiXCR, one row per CDR3 protein. The data contain 700,000 to 950,000 distinct CDR3 sequences, about 12% of them singletons. Separately, the same data were catalogued under a study of yellow fever vaccine responses in identical twins.

Source material: PBMCs. The receptors were sampled from a young woman in good health. Each CDR3 is given with its conserved first and last residue. A D gene is named only where the DNA matches it firmly. Not all rows give a size; the values are once, few, many and, for expanded clones, a class.

size,D,J,V,DNA,CDR3
-,-,TRBJ2-1,TRBV6-5,TGTGCCAGCAGTTACTCGGTTAGGGCGAGCTACAATGAGCAGTTCTTC,CASSYSVRASYNEQFF
-,-,TRBJ2-1,TRBV6-4,TGTGCCAGCAGCCGGGACTTAAACTACAATGAGCAGTTCTTC,CASSRDLNYNEQFF
-,-,TRBJ2-1,TRBV24-1,TGTGCCACCAGTGATTTAAGCCAGGACAATGAGCAGTTCTTC,CATSDLSQDNEQFF
many,TRBD2,TRBJ2-7,TRBV12-3/TRBV12-4,TGTGCCAGCAGTTTAGGGACTAGTCCCTACGAGCAGTACTTC,CASSLGTSPYEQYF
-,TRBD2,TRBJ2-2,TRBV6-4,TGTGCCACCGGGACTAGCGCCACCGGGGAGCTGTTTTTT,CATGTSATGELFF
-,TRBD2,TRBJ2-7,TRBV20-1,TGCAGTGCTTCGGGACTAGCTTACTCCGAGCAGTACTTC,CSASGLAYSEQYF
-,-,TRBJ2-7,TRBV7-9,TGTGCCAGCAGCCGTGGGGTTAGCGAGCAGTACTTC,CASSRGVSEQYF
few,TRBD1,TRBJ2-3,TRBV5-5,TGTGCCAGCAGCTTGACAGGGGCCGTCACAGATACGCAGTATTTT,CASSLTGAVTDTQYF
few,TRBD2,TRBJ2-3,TRBV11-2,TGTGCCAGCAGCTTAGATTTTGGCGGGGGGATCGCAGATACGCAGTATTTT,CASSLDFGGGIADTQYF
-,TRBD1,TRBJ1-4,TRBV12-3/TRBV12-4,TGTGCCAGCAGTTTTCTGGGGGCTAGCGGGGACAGTGAAAAACTGTTTTTT,CASSFLGASGDSEKLFF
few,TRBD1,TRBJ1-2,TRBV6-2/TRBV6-3,TGTGCCAGCAGTTGGCAGGGACAGACAACTGGCTACACCTTC,CASSWQGQTTGYTF
many,-,TRBJ2-1,TRBV20-1,TGCAGTGCTAGGGGCAGGGACAAATACAATGAGCAGTTCTTC,CSARGRDKYNEQFF
few,-,TRBJ2-3,TRBV9,TGTGCCAGCAGCGTAGAAGTTGATACGCAGTATTTT,CASSVEVDTQYF
few,-,TRBJ2-3,TRBV11-2,TGTGCCAGCAGGGGCTACACAGATACGCAGTATTTT,CASRGYTDTQYF
many,-,TRBJ2-7,TRBV21-1,TGTGCCAGCAGCTCCCTCCGAGTGGGAGTATCCTACGAGCAGTACTTC,CASSSLRVGVSYEQYF
many,TRBD2,TRBJ2-3,TRBV4-2,TGTGCCAGCAGCCAAGATGAGCTAGCGGGAGGACACACAGATACGCAGTATTTT,CASSQDELAGGHTDTQYF
few,-,TRBJ1-1,TRBV20-1,TGCAGTGCCCCGGGGGAGGGTGGGCTCACTGAAGCTTTCTTT,CSAPGEGGLTEAFF
-,-,TRBJ2-1,TRBV3-1,TGTGCCAGCAGCCATGTCGAACAGAGCTCCTACAATGAGCAGTTCTTC,CASSHVEQSSYNEQFF
-,TRBD2,TRBJ2-1,TRBV7-8,TGTGCCAGCAGCTCCCTGGCTAGCGGGGCAAACAATGAGCAGTTCTTC,CASSSLASGANNEQFF
-,-,TRBJ2-1,TRBV20-1,TGCAGTGCTAGAGATGGAACTAACAGGGATTATGAGCAGTTCTTC,CSARDGTNRDYEQFF
-,-,TRBJ2-3,TRBV5-1,TGCGCCAGCAGCAGGGACTCCATCTCTAGCACAGATACGCAGTATTTT,CASSRDSISSTDTQYF
few,-,TRBJ2-7,TRBV7-6,TGTGCCAGCAGCTACGACAAAGGACAGCCCAACCCTTCCTACGAGCAGTACTTC,CASSYDKGQPNPSYEQYF
few,-,TRBJ2-7,TRBV28,TGTGCCAGCAGTATCGGGACACCCCTAATGAGAGAGCAGTACTTC,CASSIGTPLMREQYF